These T cell receptor beta chains were read from a single sample in a study of blood T cell repertoires in COVID-19. Profiled with immunoSEQ multiplex PCR; TCRdb holds only in-frame clones, not every one. The sample lists 250,000 to 300,000 clones, over 65% occurring once. Sequences were obtained from peripheral blood. Receptors were obtained from a man aged 55 to 70 who had recovered from COVID-19. CDR3s include the opening cysteine and the closing phenylalanine or tryptophan. A D gene is named only where the DNA matches it firmly. Size is stated for part of the rows, as once, few or many counts, or as a class when the clone is expanded.

V gene	clone size	CDR3 length	J gene	D gene	CDR3 protein	CDR3 DNA
TRBV7-8	.	14	TRBJ2-7	.	CASSVINRGSEQYF	TGTGCCAGCAGCGTAATCAACCGGGGTAGCGAGCAGTACTTC
TRBV3-1/TRBV3-2	.	15	TRBJ2-7	TRBD1	CASSQEGTGVQQQYF	TGTGCCAGCAGCCAAGAGGGGACAGGGGTCCAACAGCAGTACTTC
TRBV30	.	13	TRBJ2-1	TRBD2	CAWSVPPLAGLFF	TGTGCCTGGAGTGTCCCCCCCCTAGCGGGGCTGTTCTTC
TRBV19	.	16	TRBJ2-3	TRBD2	CASSVGASGDTDTQYF	TGTGCCAGTAGTGTGGGGGCTAGCGGGGACACAGATACGCAGTATTTT
TRBV3-1/TRBV3-2	.	15	TRBJ1-2	TRBD1	CASSPGTGTQTGYTF	TGTGCCAGCAGCCCCGGGACAGGAACCCAGACTGGCTACACCTTC
TRBV19	.	16	TRBJ2-2	TRBD2	CASSMGGGTNTGELFF	TGTGCCAGTAGTATGGGCGGGGGGACGAACACCGGGGAGCTGTTTTTT
TRBV3-1/TRBV3-2	.	14	TRBJ1-1	.	CASSAHSRGTEAFF	TGTGCCAGCAGCGCCCACTCGAGAGGTACTGAAGCTTTCTTT
TRBV2	.	13	TRBJ2-7	.	CASSVIGGREQYF	TGTGCCAGCAGTGTAATTGGGGGGAGGGAGCAGTACTTC
TRBV11-2	once	15	TRBJ1-4	.	CASSPGRLTNEKLFF	TGTGCCAGCAGCCCAGGGAGGCTTACTAATGAAAAACTGTTTTTT
TRBV5-4	.	15	TRBJ2-2	TRBD2	CASSLGGLVSGELFF	TGTGCCAGCAGCTTGGGAGGACTAGTTAGCGGGGAGCTGTTTTTT
TRBV2	.	16	TRBJ2-7	TRBD1	CASSPLRDRAVHEQYF	TGTGCCAGCAGTCCCTTAAGGGACAGGGCTGTTCACGAGCAGTACTTC
TRBV5-1	.	14	TRBJ2-7	.	CASSLRQDSYEQYF	TGCGCCAGCAGCTTGCGACAGGACTCCTACGAGCAGTACTTC
TRBV24-1	.	15	TRBJ2-3	TRBD1	CATSDDRGRTDTQYF	TGTGCCACCAGTGACGACAGGGGGCGCACAGATACGCAGTATTTT
TRBV5-5	.	14	TRBJ1-1	.	CASSRAGMNTEAFF	TGTGCCAGCAGCCGGGCCGGGATGAACACTGAAGCTTTCTTT
TRBV10-3	.	11	TRBJ1-2	.	CASSELYGYTF	TGTGCCAGCAGCGAGCTCTATGGCTACACCTTC
TRBV11-2	once	12	TRBJ2-3	TRBD2	CASSLALAGQYF	TGTGCCAGCAGCTTAGCGCTAGCGGGACAGTATTTT
TRBV11-3	.	13	TRBJ1-1	.	CASSLDSDSEAFF	TGTGCCAGCAGCTTAGATTCTGACAGTGAAGCTTTCTTT
TRBV24-1	.	17	TRBJ2-1	.	CATSERQALSLYNEQFF	TGTGCCACCAGTGAGCGACAGGCCCTCTCGCTATACAATGAGCAGTTCTTC
TRBV3-1/TRBV3-2	.	15	TRBJ2-7	TRBD2	CASSAAPGGTYEQYF	TGTGCCAGCAGCGCAGCACCGGGAGGGACCTACGAGCAGTACTTC
TRBV18	.	16	TRBJ2-3	TRBD2	CASSPSPAGVTDTQYF	TGTGCCAGCTCCCCCTCTCCCGCGGGAGTCACAGATACGCAGTATTTT
TRBV6-5	.	14	TRBJ2-3	.	CAGSLEGLPDTQYF	TGTGCCGGCTCCCTAGAGGGTCTACCCGATACGCAGTATTTT
TRBV19	.	15	TRBJ2-3	.	CASSITGGPADTQYF	TGTGCCAGTAGTATCACCGGGGGGCCCGCAGATACGCAGTATTTT
TRBV9	once	14	TRBJ2-7	.	CASSKDISSYEQYF	TGTGCCAGCAGCAAGGACATCAGCTCCTACGAGCAGTACTTC
TRBV2	few	14	TRBJ1-1	TRBD1	CASSDRDRVPEAFF	TGTGCCAGCAGTGACAGGGACAGGGTCCCTGAAGCTTTCTTT
TRBV19	.	13	TRBJ2-5	.	CASSIVGPGTQYF	TGTGCCAGTAGTATCGTGGGCCCGGGAACCCAGTACTTC
TRBV19	.	15	TRBJ1-1	.	CASSRTGATDAEAFF	TGTGCCAGTAGCCGAACGGGAGCTACGGACGCTGAAGCTTTCTTT
TRBV11-3	.	14	TRBJ2-2	TRBD1	CASSPQQGFGELFF	TGTGCCAGCAGCCCACAACAGGGGTTTGGGGAGCTGTTTTTT
TRBV4-1	once	15	TRBJ1-1	.	CASSQEGRVDTEAFF	TGCGCCAGCAGCCAAGAGGGGAGGGTGGACACTGAAGCTTTCTTT
TRBV6-1	.	18	TRBJ2-4	TRBD2	CASSERPGRAEASNIQYF	TGTGCCAGCAGTGAACGGCCGGGGAGGGCGGAGGCCTCAAACATTCAGTACTTC
TRBV4-2	.	16	TRBJ1-5	.	CASSQDGWATNQPQHF	TGTGCCAGCAGCCAAGATGGGTGGGCGACCAATCAGCCCCAGCATTTT
TRBV4-1	.	15	TRBJ2-5	TRBD2	CASSQGGLNQETQYF	TGCGCCAGCAGCCAAGGGGGACTAAACCAAGAGACCCAGTACTTC
TRBV2	.	16	TRBJ2-7	.	CASSESPPGLTYEQYF	TGTGCCAGCAGTGAGTCCCCTCCGGGACTTACCTACGAGCAGTACTTC
TRBV18	.	15	TRBJ2-1	.	CASSPVGKSYNEQFF	TGTGCCAGCTCACCAGTCGGGAAGTCCTACAATGAGCAGTTCTTC
TRBV5-1	.	16	TRBJ2-7	TRBD1	CASSFPTGTGYGEQYF	TGCGCCAGCAGCTTCCCCACCGGGACAGGGTACGGCGAGCAGTACTTC
TRBV7-3	.	15	TRBJ2-3	TRBD2	CASSPSGGSTDTQYF	TGTGCCAGCAGCCCTAGCGGGGGAAGCACAGATACGCAGTATTTT
TRBV6-1	.	16	TRBJ2-7	TRBD1	CASSEETGASSYEQYF	TGTGCCAGCAGTGAAGAAACAGGGGCTAGCTCCTACGAGCAGTACTTC
TRBV7-9	.	15	TRBJ2-3	TRBD1	CASSSRTGSTDTQYF	TGTGCCAGCAGCTCCCGGACAGGGAGCACAGATACGCAGTATTTT
TRBV4-1	.	15	TRBJ1-2	TRBD1	CASSQNRGIGYGYTF	TGCGCCAGCAGCCAAAACAGGGGTATTGGCTATGGCTACACCTTC
TRBV19	.	15	TRBJ2-1	.	CASSISGVSYNEQFF	TGTGCCAGTAGTATCTCAGGGGTCAGCTACAATGAGCAGTTCTTC
TRBV7-9	.	16	TRBJ1-4	.	CASSSTGQLINEKLFF	TGTGCCAGCAGCTCTACCGGACAGCTAATTAATGAAAAACTGTTTTTT
TRBV9	.	16	TRBJ2-3	TRBD2	CASSVANGGSTDTQYF	TGTGCCAGCAGCGTAGCTAACGGGGGGAGCACAGATACGCAGTATTTT
TRBV2	.	14	TRBJ2-3	TRBD1	CASSYRGAGDTQYF	TGTGCCAGCAGTTACAGGGGAGCAGGGGATACGCAGTATTTT
TRBV18	once	18	TRBJ2-1	TRBD2	CASSPGTSGRVPYNEQFF	TGTGCCAGCTCACCGGGGACTAGCGGGAGAGTTCCCTACAATGAGCAGTTCTTC
TRBV5-1	.	16	TRBJ1-1	TRBD1	CASSFSWDRGATEAFF	TGCGCCAGCAGCTTTAGTTGGGACAGGGGGGCTACTGAAGCTTTCTTT
TRBV7-8	.	17	TRBJ1-2	TRBD1	CASSLLAPGQGSSGYTF	TGTGCCAGCAGCTTACTCGCCCCGGGACAGGGATCGAGCGGCTACACCTTC
TRBV29-1	.	12	TRBJ2-5	TRBD1	CSVGDRQETQYF	TGCAGCGTTGGGGACAGACAAGAGACCCAGTACTTC
TRBV2	.	15	TRBJ1-5	.	CASGGGGEGNQPQHF	TGTGCCAGCGGAGGGGGGGGAGAGGGCAATCAGCCCCAGCATTTT
TRBV11-3	.	15	TRBJ2-1	.	CASSLDSGLNNEQFF	TGTGCCAGCAGCTTAGATAGCGGACTAAACAATGAGCAGTTCTTC
TRBV2	.	12	TRBJ2-5	.	CASSVFGETQYF	TGTGCCAGCAGTGTCTTCGGTGAGACCCAGTACTTC
TRBV7-9	.	13	TRBJ1-2	.	CASSLAGNYGYTF	TGTGCCAGCAGCTTAGCCGGGAACTATGGCTACACCTTC
TRBV14	.	16	TRBJ2-2	.	CASSQVGGLNTGELFF	TGTGCCAGCAGCCAAGTTGGGGGACTGAACACCGGGGAGCTGTTTTTT
TRBV3-1/TRBV3-2	once	16	TRBJ2-2	TRBD1	CASRLTGAPNTGELFF	TGTGCCAGCAGACTTACAGGGGCACCGAACACCGGGGAGCTGTTTTTT
TRBV7-9	.	16	TRBJ1-2	TRBD1	CASSSPGTVRNYGYTF	TGTGCCAGCAGCTCACCCGGGACAGTGAGAAACTATGGCTACACCTTC
TRBV3-1/TRBV3-2	.	16	TRBJ1-3	.	CASSQGLRNSGNTIYF	TGTGCCAGCAGCCAAGGTCTGAGGAACTCTGGAAACACCATATATTTT
TRBV20-1	.	16	TRBJ2-1	TRBD2	CSASSGGRRAYNEQFF	TGCAGTGCGAGTAGCGGGGGACGAAGGGCCTACAATGAGCAGTTCTTC
TRBV4-1	.	16	TRBJ2-3	.	CASSQATYQNTDTQYF	TGCGCCAGCAGCCAAGCCACCTACCAAAACACAGATACGCAGTATTTT
TRBV7-6	.	16	TRBJ2-2	TRBD1	CASSPRTGANTGELFF	TGTGCCAGCAGCCCTAGGACAGGGGCGAACACCGGGGAGCTGTTTTTT